This T cell receptor beta chain emerged from a study of T cell responses to AZD1222 COVID-19 vaccine. Overall study findings and caveats: Unmutated variant regions are reportedly the target of nearly half of TCRs that are spike-specific. There were repertoire samples only from the period after the peak T cell response.

Germline loops: CDR1 MNHNY, CDR2 SVGAGI (reference sequence). After removal of 6 bases from V and 5 bases from J, the junction contained 6 bases not matched to a gene. The CDR3 is made up of 14 amino acids. Sequencing was performed with immunoSEQ multiplex PCR; in TCRdb, only in-frame clones are kept and a portion is missing. The repertoire holds more than 150,000 clones, around 90% seen once, with roughly 6% in the top ten. Comment on this clone: No antigen is known for it.

The source is an adult in good health. The input for sequencing was peripheral blood, taken on day 0 of AZD1222 vaccination. V gene TRBV6-6 combines with J gene TRBJ2-7, with 11 bases lining up with TRBD1. CDR3 region: CASRRTGGLDEQYF. DNA for the CDR3: TGTGCCAGCAGGCGGACAGGGGGCCTGGACGAGCAGTACTTC.